Ten or more counts support the clone carrying this T cell receptor (beta chain). Its antigen is unknown. Together with a sample-barcoded 5' primer, a J-beta primer mix was included in a second PCR lasting 7 to 11 cycles. The template-switch adaptor was a 5' adaptor with 12 random nucleotides. It tagged each cDNA molecule. TCRdb ran MiXCR on the 5' RACE reads and lists one entry per CDR3 protein. Among about 650,000 distinct CDR3 sequences, less than 40% were seen once, and the ten largest hold approximately 15%. This sample stems from a study of blood T cells in healthy people across ages. Study-wide results and limits: Both higher diversity and more naive CD4+ cells marked long-lived donors when set against aged donors. Strongly correlated with naive T cell percentage was TCR beta diversity.

The V gene lost 6 bases and the J gene lost 0 bases, with 20 bases spanning the gap. Germline CDR1 and CDR2: DFQATT and SNEGSKA (reference sequence). This CDR3 has 16 residues. The TCR comes from an elderly woman in good health. Sequencing was done on a sample of blood. The J gene is TRBJ1-2, the V gene TRBV20-1; perhaps TRBD1 as D (5 bases). The CDR3: CSARPFTGQTNYGYTF. The CDR3 region has the DNA TGCAGTGCCAGACCGTTCACGGGGCAGACTAACTATGGCTACACCTTC.